This record covers a single T cell receptor (beta chain). Its matching antigen is unknown. The data were obtained in a study of OX40 agonist ivuxolimab in advanced cancers. Turning to the study itself: Ivuxolimab was administered intravenously to patients at 0.01 to 10 mg/kg every 2 weeks. Whole-study findings and limits: Partial responders treated at 0.1-3.0 mg/kg exhibited clonal expansion among the lowest measured.

Blood got drawn at baseline, again on cycle 4 day 1, and then on cycle 7 day 1. The CDR3 extends over 13 amino acids. Between the trimmed V and J ends, which lost 6 bases and 10 bases, there was a span of 18 bases. Germline V gene lookup returns CDR1 KGHSH and CDR2 LQKENI. Method: immunoSEQ multiplex PCR; TCRdb's copy keeps in-frame clones and lacks some. Here the sample spans around 56,000 clones, over 75% being singletons. The sequencing used CD4+ or CD8+ T cells sorted from blood, collected in a trial of the OX40 agonist ivuxolimab. The clonotype comes from an adult with an advanced solid tumor such as melanoma, head and neck, liver or kidney cancer. The chain carries TRBV18 and TRBJ2-5; D uncertain. The CDR3 region has the DNA TGTGCCAGCTCCCCTACTTGGATCGTCGACCAGTACTTC. Amino acids: CASSPTWIVDQYF.